This T cell receptor (beta chain) was recorded in a study of shared clonotypes between healthy human individuals. V gave up 2 bases and J gave up 8 bases, with 16 bases separating them. From germline, CDR1 is LNHDA and CDR2 SQIVND (reference sequence). The CDR3 covers 15 residues. CD45RO-negative, CCR7-positively selected cells formed the naive CD8 fraction, excluding terminally differentiated effector memory CD45RA+ cells. Produced via immunoSEQ multiplex PCR; TCRdb's table is partial and in-frame only. The data show about 2.2 million clones, roughly 91% seen once. The sample comprised naive CD8+ T cells from PBMCs. The sequence was collected from a man aged 18 to 30 in good health. Some clones in this sample may be carry-over from other donors' samples. This chain joins TRBV19 and TRBJ1-5, with D perhaps TRBD1 (6 bases). The CDR3 loop is CASSIWRTALEPQHF. In DNA form, the CDR3 reads TGTGCCAGTAGTATATGGAGGACAGCTCTTGAGCCCCAGCATTTT.